The 32 T cell receptor beta chains presented below share a single source sample, sequenced in a study of blood T cell repertoires in COVID-19. TCRdb's table, derived via immunoSEQ multiplex PCR, lists solely in-frame clones and lacks some. Of more than 300,000 clones listed, roughly 90% were seen once; the top ten hold about 4%. The material sequenced was PBMCs or T cells enriched from blood (not recorded which). The receptors derive from a woman aged 30 to 39 who had been exposed to COVID-19.

This clone has a single count. The rearrangement joins TRBV11-3 to TRBJ2-1, with TRBD1 as a possible D gene (7 bases). Trimming took 5 bases from V and 2 from J, leaving 16 bases between them. The length of the CDR3 is 16 residues. The germline gives CDR1 SGHNT, CDR2 YENEEA. This chain's CDR3 is CASSQTEGAPYNEQFF. In DNA form, the CDR3 reads TGTGCCAGCAGCCAGACGGAGGGGGCCCCCTACAATGAGCAGTTCTTC.

The chain recombines TRBV19 with TRBJ1-5; D ambiguous. The CDR3 covers 16 residues. Germline CDR1 and CDR2: LNHDA and SQIVND (reference sequence). V was clipped by 5 bases and J by 0 bases, with 14 bases between them. The CDR3 sequence: CASSPYSMSSNQPQHF. The CDR3 region has the DNA TGTGCCAGTAGTCCATACAGTATGTCTAGCAATCAGCCCCAGCATTTT. The variable domain in full, completed from reference TRBV19 and TRBJ1-5, reads DGGITQSPKYLFRKEGQNVTLSCEQNLNHDAMYWYRQDPGQGLRLIYYSQIVNDFQKGDIAEGYSVSREKKESFPLTVTSAQKNPTAFYLCASSPYSMSSNQPQHFGDGTRLSIL.

The J gene is TRBJ1-3, the V gene TRBV3-1 (or the pseudogene TRBV3-2); possibly TRBD1 for D (5 bases). Trimming removed 3 bases from V and 2 bases from J, with 14 bases in between. The CDR3 covers 16 residues. The germline gives CDR1 LGHDT, CDR2 YNNKEL (reference sequence). In DNA form, the CDR3 reads TGTGCCAGCAGCCAGGGGGGACGGATGGCTGGAAACACCATATATTTT. This gives the protein CASSQGGRMAGNTIYF.

The gene calls are TRBV5-4 and TRBJ2-5; D possibly corresponds to TRBD2 (7 bases). V lost 2 bases and J 3 bases, leaving 8 bases between the germline ends. Germline values: CDR1 SGHNT, CDR2 YYREEE (reference sequence). This CDR3 has 13 residues. The CDR3 reads CASSLGGEETQYF. For the CDR3, the DNA is TGTGCCAGCAGCTTAGGGGGGGAAGAGACCCAGTACTTC.

The gene calls are TRBV24-1 and TRBJ1-1, with a weak D call TRBD1 (6 bases). Germline CDR1 and CDR2: KGHDR and SFDVKD. There are 15 residues in the CDR3. V was cut by 5 bases and J by 5 bases, with 17 bases left in between. CDR3 bases: TGTGCCACCAGTGGTAGGGCAGGGGATTTGACTGAAGCTTTCTTT. Protein sequence: CATSGRAGDLTEAFF.

The chain combines TRBV13 with TRBJ1-5, with D maybe TRBD1 (5 bases). Germline values: CDR1 PRHDT, CDR2 FYEKMQ (reference sequence). Trimming removed 6 bases at V and 4 bases at J, with 13 bases between. The CDR3 runs 14 residues. The CDR3 sequence is CASSSGLRNQPQHF. The CDR3 DNA reads as TGTGCCAGCAGTTCAGGGTTGAGGAATCAGCCCCAGCATTTT.

This clone was detected once. V and J are TRBV7-9 and TRBJ1-1; 7 bases map to TRBD1. The CDR3 contains 15 residues. Trimming removed 5 bases from V and 9 bases from J; junction bases left unmatched: 15. Germline V CDR1 and CDR2: SEHNR, FQNEAQ (reference sequence). For the CDR3, the DNA is TGTGCCAGCAGCCGCATGGGGGCAGGGGGAACCCAAGCTTTCTTT. Translated: CASSRMGAGGTQAFF.

The V and J genes are TRBV29-1 and TRBJ1-1; no clear D. The CDR3 contains 10 residues. The V end lost 4 bases, the J end lost 7 bases, and 7 bases lay between the germline ends. Germline V gives CDR1 SQVTM, CDR2 ANQGSEA. The CDR3 sequence: CSVGHVEAFF. The CDR3 DNA follows: TGCAGCGTTGGACATGTTGAAGCTTTCTTT.

This chain connects TRBV5-1 to TRBJ1-1; 7 nucleotides align to TRBD1. The CDR3 has 16 residues. From germline, CDR1 is SGHRS and CDR2 YFSETQ. The J segment lost 4 bases and the V segment lost 0 bases, leaving 9 bases of the junction unmatched. CDR3 DNA: TGCGCCAGCAGCTTGGCCGGGACAGATTGGTTCACTGAAGCTTTCTTT. Translating it yields CASSLAGTDWFTEAFF.

The J gene is TRBJ2-7, the V gene TRBV19, with 7 positions matching TRBD1. V lost 1 base to trimming and J lost 7 bases; unmatched junction nucleotides: 7. Germline CDR1 LNHDA, CDR2 SQIVND (reference sequence). This CDR3 contains 14 residues. CDR3 in amino acids: CASSIGTGTAEQYF. The CDR3 DNA follows: TGTGCCAGTAGTATAGGCACCGGGACAGCGGAGCAGTACTTC.

The chain has TRBV4-1 and TRBJ2-1; D ambiguous. This CDR3 is 13 amino acids long. V lost 0 bases and J 8 bases, leaving 8 bases between the germline ends. Looked up from germline, CDR1 is MGHRA and CDR2 is YSYEKL. The CDR3 DNA reads as TGCGCCAGCAGCCAAGACCAGGTTGATGAGCAGTTCTTC. It is translated as CASSQDQVDEQFF.

The gene calls are TRBV12-3 or TRBV12-4 and TRBJ1-2, with no clear D. This CDR3 spans 13 amino acids. Trimming pared 6 bases from V and 2 bases from J, leaving 10 bases between. The CDR3 loop reads CASRRALNYGYTF. For the CDR3, the DNA is TGTGCCAGCAGGCGAGCGCTGAACTATGGCTACACCTTC.

The rearrangement links TRBV7-2 to TRBJ1-2; D ambiguous. The V end was cut by 7 bases, the J end by 8 bases, with 20 bases between. The CDR3 has 14 residues. From germline, CDR1 is SGHTA and CDR2 FQGNSA. CDR3 DNA: TGTGCCAGCAACCTGGGCCCCGACCGGCGCGGCTACACCTTC. Protein: CASNLGPDRRGYTF.

The chain joins TRBV6-1 to TRBJ2-2; TRBD2 matches at 11 bases. V shed 3 bases, J shed 3 bases, and the junction held 6 bases outside the gene matches. The CDR3 is made up of 17 amino acids. Per the germline V gene, CDR1 is MNHNS and CDR2 is SASEGT. CDR3 sequence: CASSDELAGAYTGELFF. DNA of the CDR3: TGTGCCAGCAGTGATGAACTAGCGGGGGCCTACACCGGGGAGCTGTTTTTT.

The rearrangement joins TRBV4-3 to TRBJ2-3, with TRBD2 matching 9 bases. This CDR3 is built from 16 residues. CDR1 and CDR2 from the germline V gene are LGHNA and YSLEER. With V trimmed by 4 bases and J by 0 bases, 5 bases remained unmatched. The chain's CDR3 is CASSRRLAVSTDTQYF. The CDR3 DNA follows: TGCGCCAGCAGCCGAAGACTAGCGGTTAGCACAGATACGCAGTATTTT.

This chain uses TRBV5-5 with TRBJ2-7; perhaps TRBD1 as D (6 bases). CDR3 length: 14 residues. Between the trimmed V and J ends, which lost 0 bases and 2 bases, there was a span of 9 bases. Germline CDR1 SGHKS, CDR2 YYEKEE (reference sequence). This CDR3 reads CASSLAGAPYEQYF. In DNA, the CDR3 is TGTGCCAGCAGCTTGGCAGGGGCCCCCTACGAGCAGTACTTC.

This rearrangement joins TRBV14 to TRBJ2-1; 7 nucleotides match TRBD1. The CDR3 covers 14 residues. The ends lost 5 bases at V and 8 bases at J; junction bases unmatched: 9. CDR1 and CDR2 (germline): SGHDN, FVKESK. CDR3 protein: CASSFSDRFHEQFF. CDR3 nucleotides: TGTGCCAGCAGCTTCTCGGACAGGTTCCATGAGCAGTTCTTC.

A single count supports this clone. V gene TRBV5-1 combines with J gene TRBJ1-1, with 7 nucleotides matching TRBD1. With V trimmed by 6 bases and J by 3 bases, 5 bases remained unmatched. Germline V gene sequence: CDR1 SGHRS, CDR2 YFSETQ. This CDR3 contains 13 residues. The CDR3 nucleotides are TGCGCCAGCAAAAACAGGGGATACACTGAAGCTTTCTTT. This codes for CASKNRGYTEAFF.

V is TRBV6-5 and J is TRBJ2-3, with 9 bases matching TRBD2. With 6 bases clipped from V and 6 bases from J, the junction kept 4 bases outside the gene matches. Germline CDR1 MNHEY, CDR2 SVGAGI. This CDR3 comprises 13 residues. The CDR3 coding sequence is TGTGCCAGCAGGGGACTAGCAGGGGATACGCAGTATTTT. This gives the protein CASRGLAGDTQYF.

This sequence joins TRBV11-2 and TRBJ1-6; D gene unclear. The ends were cut back, 2 bases at V and 8 bases at J, with 13 bases in the middle. CDR3 length equals 15 residues. Germline lookup yields CDR1 SGHAT and CDR2 FQNNGV. The CDR3 spells CASSLRPGMDSPLHF. The CDR3 DNA is TGTGCCAGCAGCTTAAGACCCGGGATGGATTCACCCCTCCACTTT.

Turning to this clone: Different DNA sequences within this sample yield the same CDR3. The V and J genes are TRBV7-9 and TRBJ1-2; TRBD1 matches 8 bases. This CDR3 has 14 residues. From germline, CDR1 is SEHNR and CDR2 FQNEAQ (reference sequence). J was trimmed by 4 bases and V by 4 bases; bases with no gene match: 5. CDR3 amino acids: CASSSGQGAYGYTF. The CDR3 bases are TGTGCCAGCAGCTCCGGACAGGGAGCCTATGGCTACACCTTC.

V usage is TRBV7-8 and J usage is TRBJ1-5; D is ambiguous. The V and J ends lost 4 bases and 6 bases respectively, with 19 bases between them. Per germline, CDR1 SGHVS and CDR2 FQNEAQ. The CDR3 loop spans 16 amino acids. The CDR3 loop is CASSSLIPGLGQPQHF. As DNA, the CDR3 is TGTGCCAGCAGCTCCCTAATCCCGGGGTTGGGTCAGCCCCAGCATTTT.

The gene calls are TRBV24-1 and TRBJ2-2; D possibly corresponds to TRBD2 (6 bases). CDR3 length: 17 amino acids. Trimming stripped 3 bases from V and 3 bases from J, with 16 bases between. Germline-derived CDR1 and CDR2 are KGHDR and SFDVKD. CDR3 sequence: CATSDRRRPGDTGELFF. The CDR3 coding sequence is TGTGCCACCAGTGATCGACGGCGCCCGGGGGACACCGGGGAGCTGTTTTTT.

This clone was seen a single time. The chain recombines TRBV6-2 or TRBV6-3 with TRBJ1-4; no clear D gene. V was pared by 4 bases and J by 8 bases, with 23 bases between. The CDR3 is 17 amino acids. Germline-derived CDR1 and CDR2 are MNHEY and SVGEGT. The CDR3 sequence is CASSFPSVGGRNEKLFF. The CDR3 coding sequence is TGTGCCAGCAGTTTCCCCTCGGTAGGAGGGCGGAACGAAAAACTGTTTTTT.

The J gene is TRBJ2-3, the V gene TRBV5-1; maybe TRBD2 (5 bases). Trimming took off 0 bases at V and 5 bases at J, with 13 bases between the two ends. CDR3 length: 15 amino acids. Germline V gene lookup returns CDR1 SGHRS and CDR2 YFSETQ. The DNA for the CDR3 is TGCGCCAGCAGCTTGGCCGGCGCGGGTGGAGATACGCAGTATTTT. Residues: CASSLAGAGGDTQYF. Variable domain in full (rest from reference TRBV5-1 and TRBJ2-3): KAGVTQTPRYLIKTRGQQVTLSCSPISGHRSVSWYQQTPGQGLQFLFEYFSETQRNKGNFPGRFSGRQFSNSRSEMNVSTLELGDSALYLCASSLAGAGGDTQYFGPGTRLTVL.

CDR3 bases: TGTGCCAGCACCAGGGGGCGGCCAACTAATGAAAAACTGTTTTTT. The encoded protein is CASTRGRPTNEKLFF. The chain combines TRBV6-5 with TRBJ1-4, with TRBD1 matching 8 bases. CDR1 and CDR2 from the germline V gene are MNHEY and SVGAGI. Trimming removed 7 bases from V and 0 bases from J; junction bases left unmatched: 4. The CDR3 loop spans 15 amino acids.

This clone showed up just once. This rearrangement joins TRBV10-3 to TRBJ1-2; D is undetermined. The germline CDR1 and CDR2 sequences are ENHRY and SYGVKD. The CDR3 is 13 amino acids. V lost 6 bases and J 8 bases, leaving 16 bases between the germline ends. The CDR3 DNA follows: TGTGCCATCAGCCCCTCCGGGGAGACGGGCTACACCTTC. Amino acids: CAISPSGETGYTF.

The chain recombines TRBV3-1 (or the pseudogene TRBV3-2) with TRBJ1-1, with a tentative D call TRBD1 (5 bases). In germline, CDR1 is LGHDT, CDR2 YNNKEL (reference sequence). Trimming shortened V by 6 bases and J by 4 bases, and 12 bases separated the two germline ends. The CDR3 has 13 amino acids. This chain's CDR3 is CASSRQWGTEAFF. In DNA form, the CDR3 reads TGTGCCAGCAGTAGACAGTGGGGCACTGAAGCTTTCTTT.

Only a few counts were recorded for this clone. The chain recombines TRBV6-5 with TRBJ2-3; 7 positions match TRBD1. There are 15 residues in the CDR3. With 6 bases clipped from V and 5 bases from J, the junction kept 11 bases outside the gene matches. Germline-derived CDR1 and CDR2 are MNHEY and SVGAGI. The CDR3 loop is CASRFTGTVGDTQYF. DNA for the CDR3: TGTGCCAGCAGGTTTACCGGGACAGTAGGAGATACGCAGTATTTT.

CDR3 sequence reads: CASSPKGGFNYGYTF. The DNA of the CDR3 is TGTGCCAGCAGCCCAAAGGGAGGATTTAACTATGGCTACACCTTC. The chain is built from TRBV7-2 and TRBJ1-2; unclear D gene. The CDR3 is made up of 15 amino acids. With 5 bases removed from V and 1 base from J, the gap between germline ends came to 14 bases. CDR1 is SGHTA and CDR2 is FQGNSA in the germline V gene. Complete variable domain (other parts from reference TRBV7-2 and TRBJ1-2): GAGVSQSPSNKVTEKGKDVELRCDPISGHTALYWYRQSLGQGLEFLIYFQGNSAPDKSGLPSDRFSAERTGGSVSTLTIQRTQQEDSAVYLCASSPKGGFNYGYTFGSGTRLTVV.

CDR3 amino acids: CASSFRTGPNQPQHF. Written as DNA, the CDR3 is TGTGCCAGCAGCTTCCGGACAGGGCCTAATCAGCCCCAGCATTTT. The V gene is TRBV5-7, the J gene TRBJ1-5; the match to TRBD1 covers 8 bases. Being an ORF, TRBV5-7 has a function that is uncertain. The CDR3 covers 15 residues. The V and J ends lost 2 bases and 4 bases, in that order; junction bases with no gene match: 5.

The chain employs TRBV5-1 and TRBJ1-3, with D unresolved. The CDR3 covers 16 residues. The germline V and J ends were trimmed by 0 bases and 0 bases, with 10 bases remaining between them. The germline V gene encodes CDR1 SGHRS and CDR2 YFSETQ. The CDR3 here is CASSLGRPLSGNTIYF. CDR3 coding DNA: TGCGCCAGCAGCTTGGGCAGGCCTCTCTCTGGAAACACCATATATTTT.